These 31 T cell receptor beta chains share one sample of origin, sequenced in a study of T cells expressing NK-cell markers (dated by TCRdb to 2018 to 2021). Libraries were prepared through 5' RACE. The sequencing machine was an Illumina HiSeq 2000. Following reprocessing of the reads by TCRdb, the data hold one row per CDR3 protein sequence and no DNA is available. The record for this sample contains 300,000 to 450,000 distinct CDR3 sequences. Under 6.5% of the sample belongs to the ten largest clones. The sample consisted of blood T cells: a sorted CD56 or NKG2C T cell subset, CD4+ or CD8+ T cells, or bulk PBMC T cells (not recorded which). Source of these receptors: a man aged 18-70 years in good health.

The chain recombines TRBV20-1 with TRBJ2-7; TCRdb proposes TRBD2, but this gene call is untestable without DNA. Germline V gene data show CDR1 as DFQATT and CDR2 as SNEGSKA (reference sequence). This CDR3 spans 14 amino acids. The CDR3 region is CSAASGGPKMEQYF.

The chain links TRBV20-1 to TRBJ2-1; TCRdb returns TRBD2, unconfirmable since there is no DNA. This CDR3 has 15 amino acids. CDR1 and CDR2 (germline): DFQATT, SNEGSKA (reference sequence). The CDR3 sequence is CSARDRTSAYNEQFF.

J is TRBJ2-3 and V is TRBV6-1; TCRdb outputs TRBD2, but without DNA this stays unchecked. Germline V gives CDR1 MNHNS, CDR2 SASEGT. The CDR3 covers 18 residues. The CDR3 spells CASSENVREGESTDTQYF.

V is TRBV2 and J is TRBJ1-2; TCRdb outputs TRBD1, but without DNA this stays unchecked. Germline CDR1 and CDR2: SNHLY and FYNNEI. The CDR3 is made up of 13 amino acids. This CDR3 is CASERTGGYGYTF.

The CDR3 loop is CASSLAPQYQGGNQPQHF. The chain employs TRBV11-1 and TRBJ1-5; the TCRdb D gene call, TRBD1, has no DNA to confirm it. CDR1 is SGHAT, CDR2 FQDESV, per germline (reference sequence). The CDR3 is 18 amino acids.

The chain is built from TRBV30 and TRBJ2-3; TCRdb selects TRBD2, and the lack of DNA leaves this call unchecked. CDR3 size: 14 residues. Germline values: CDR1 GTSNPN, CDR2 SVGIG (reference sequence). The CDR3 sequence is CARGTSGGTDTQYF.

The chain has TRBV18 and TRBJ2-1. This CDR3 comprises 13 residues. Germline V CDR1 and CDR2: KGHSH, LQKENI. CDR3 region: CASSSRRYNEQFF.

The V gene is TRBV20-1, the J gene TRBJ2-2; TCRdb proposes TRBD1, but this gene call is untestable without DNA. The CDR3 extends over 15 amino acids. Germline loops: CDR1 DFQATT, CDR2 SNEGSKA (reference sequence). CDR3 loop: CSGQELALNTGELFF.

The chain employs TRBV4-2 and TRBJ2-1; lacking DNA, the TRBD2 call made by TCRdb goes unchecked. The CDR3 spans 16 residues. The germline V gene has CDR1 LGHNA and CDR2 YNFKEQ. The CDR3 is CASSQGSGTQDNEQFF.

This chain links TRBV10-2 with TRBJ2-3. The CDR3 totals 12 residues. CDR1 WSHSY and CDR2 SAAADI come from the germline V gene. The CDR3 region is CASSGGQSTQYF.

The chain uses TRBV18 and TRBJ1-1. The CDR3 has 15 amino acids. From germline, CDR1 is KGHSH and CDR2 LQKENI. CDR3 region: CASSPSIDGNTEAFF.

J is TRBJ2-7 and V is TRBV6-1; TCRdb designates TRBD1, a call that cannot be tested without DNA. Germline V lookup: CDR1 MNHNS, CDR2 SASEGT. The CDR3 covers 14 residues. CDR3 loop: CASSNIWPPYEQYF.

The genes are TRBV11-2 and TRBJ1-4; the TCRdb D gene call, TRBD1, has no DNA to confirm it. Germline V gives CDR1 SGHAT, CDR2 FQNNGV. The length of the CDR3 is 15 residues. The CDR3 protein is CASSITGQGYEKLFF.

CDR3 region: CASTRGPESEQYF. The genes are TRBV6-1 and TRBJ2-7; there is no DNA to check the TCRdb D call of TRBD1. Germline-derived CDR1 and CDR2 are MNHNS and SASEGT. This CDR3 region has 13 residues.

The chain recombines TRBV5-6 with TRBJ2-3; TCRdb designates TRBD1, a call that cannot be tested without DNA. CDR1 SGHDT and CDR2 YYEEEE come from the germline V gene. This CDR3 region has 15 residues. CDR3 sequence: CASSELTGATDTQYF.

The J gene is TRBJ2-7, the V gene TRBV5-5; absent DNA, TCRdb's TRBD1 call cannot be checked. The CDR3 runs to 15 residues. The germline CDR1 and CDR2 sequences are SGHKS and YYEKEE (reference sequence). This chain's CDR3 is CASSFRDTRSYEQYF.

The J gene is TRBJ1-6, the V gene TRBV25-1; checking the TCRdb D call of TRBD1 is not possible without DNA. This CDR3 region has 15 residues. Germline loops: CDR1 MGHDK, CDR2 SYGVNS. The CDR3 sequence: CASSERNRGTSPLHF.

The CDR3 here is CSVARAQNTEAFF. The chain is built from TRBV29-1 and TRBJ1-1; TCRdb's D call of TRBD1 is untestable without DNA. Germline V CDR1 and CDR2: SQVTM, ANQGSEA. The CDR3 extends over 13 amino acids.

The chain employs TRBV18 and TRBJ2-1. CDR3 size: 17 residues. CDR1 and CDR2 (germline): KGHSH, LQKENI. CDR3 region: CASSPRLPQLDYNEQFF.

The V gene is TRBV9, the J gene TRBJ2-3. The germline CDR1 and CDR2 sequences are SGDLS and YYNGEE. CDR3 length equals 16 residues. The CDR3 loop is CASSVGRGAGTDTQYF.

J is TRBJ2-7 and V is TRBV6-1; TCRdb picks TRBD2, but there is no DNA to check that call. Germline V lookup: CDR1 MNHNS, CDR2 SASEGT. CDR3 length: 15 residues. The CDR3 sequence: CASSGRTSGGVEQYF.

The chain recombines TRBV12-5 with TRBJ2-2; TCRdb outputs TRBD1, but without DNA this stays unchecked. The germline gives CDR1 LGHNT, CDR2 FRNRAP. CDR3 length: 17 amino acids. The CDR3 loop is CASGLVSGTHNTGELFF.

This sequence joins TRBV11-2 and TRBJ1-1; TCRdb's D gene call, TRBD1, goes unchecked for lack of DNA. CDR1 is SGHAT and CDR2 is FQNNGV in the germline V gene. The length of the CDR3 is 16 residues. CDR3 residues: CASSLVLAGMGTEAFF.

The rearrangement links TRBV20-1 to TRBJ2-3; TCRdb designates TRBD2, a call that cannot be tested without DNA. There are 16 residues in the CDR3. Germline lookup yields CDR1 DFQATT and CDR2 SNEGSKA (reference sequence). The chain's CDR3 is CSARGLAELGTDTQYF.

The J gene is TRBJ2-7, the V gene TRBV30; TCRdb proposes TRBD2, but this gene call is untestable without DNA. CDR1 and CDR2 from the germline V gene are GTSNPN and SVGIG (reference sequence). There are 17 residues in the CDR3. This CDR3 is CAWSVEFGGVRSYEQYF. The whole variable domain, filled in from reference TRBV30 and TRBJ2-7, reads SQTIHQWPATLVQPVGSPLSLECTVEGTSNPNLYWYRQAAGRGLQLLFYSVGIGQISSEVPQNLSASRPQDRQFILSSKKLLLSDSGFYLCAWSVEFGGVRSYEQYFGPGTRLTVT.

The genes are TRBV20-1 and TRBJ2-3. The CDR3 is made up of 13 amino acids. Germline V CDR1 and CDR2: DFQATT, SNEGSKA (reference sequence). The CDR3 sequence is CSASGSFADTQYF.

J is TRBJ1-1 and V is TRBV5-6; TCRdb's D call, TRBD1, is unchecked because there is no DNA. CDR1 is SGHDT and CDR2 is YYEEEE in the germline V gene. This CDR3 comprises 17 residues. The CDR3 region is CASSLVYAGHKNTEAFF. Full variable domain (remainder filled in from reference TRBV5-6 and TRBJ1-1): DAGVTQSPTHLIKTRGQQVTLRCSPKSGHDTVSWYQQALGQGPQFIFQYYEEEERQRGNFPDRFSGHQFPNYSSELNVNALLLGDSALYLCASSLVYAGHKNTEAFFGQGTRLTVV.

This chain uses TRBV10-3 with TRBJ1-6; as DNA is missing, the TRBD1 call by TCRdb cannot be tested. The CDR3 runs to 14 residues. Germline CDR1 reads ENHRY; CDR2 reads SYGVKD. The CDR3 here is CATQTGGSNSPLHF.

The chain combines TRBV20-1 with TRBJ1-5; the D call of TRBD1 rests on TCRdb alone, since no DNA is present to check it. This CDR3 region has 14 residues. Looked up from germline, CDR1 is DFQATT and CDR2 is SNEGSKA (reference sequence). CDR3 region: CSAPRGHFNQPQHF.

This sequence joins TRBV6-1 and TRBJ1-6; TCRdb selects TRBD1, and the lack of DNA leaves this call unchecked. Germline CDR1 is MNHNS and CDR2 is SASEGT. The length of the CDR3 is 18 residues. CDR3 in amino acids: CASSARTPATAYNSPLHF.

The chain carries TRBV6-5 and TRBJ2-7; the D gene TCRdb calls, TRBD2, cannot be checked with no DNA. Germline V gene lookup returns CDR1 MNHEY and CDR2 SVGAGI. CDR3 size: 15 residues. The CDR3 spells CASSYGLAHSAEQYF.